The 27 T cell receptor beta chains below were found in one sample sequenced in a study of early T cells in non-severe SARS-CoV-2 infection. TCRdb re-called the 5' RACE reads with MiXCR, one entry per CDR3 protein. The sample includes around 82,000 distinct CDR3 sequences, about 11% of them seen just once. The sample consisted of whole blood. The source is an adult who was a healthcare worker with PCR-confirmed SARS-CoV-2 infection or an uninfected control (not recorded which).

This clonotype was recorded many times. CDR3 sequence: CASSSPTGINEQFF. In nucleotides, the CDR3 is TGTGCCAGCAGTTCGCCGACAGGAATCAATGAGCAGTTCTTC. The chain combines TRBV12-3 or TRBV12-4 with TRBJ2-1, with a weak D call TRBD1 (6 bases). This CDR3 contains 14 residues. V lost 4 bases, J lost 6 bases, and 13 bases lay in between.

This clonotype was observed at least ten times. V and J are TRBV10-3 and TRBJ2-1; TRBD2 matches at 10 bases. Germline V gives CDR1 ENHRY, CDR2 SYGVKD. V lost 7 bases, J lost 0 bases, and 9 bases stayed unmatched. This CDR3 has 17 amino acids. This CDR3 is CAIKASGGDSSYNEQFF. The CDR3, as DNA: TGTGCCATCAAGGCTAGCGGGGGCGACAGCTCCTACAATGAGCAGTTCTTC.

This chain uses TRBV10-3 with TRBJ2-3; 9 nucleotides line up with TRBD1. Germline V CDR1 and CDR2: ENHRY, SYGVKD. V dropped 10 bases and J dropped 1; count of bases not matched to a gene: 9. This CDR3 has 15 amino acids. The CDR3 region is CATNNRGQGTDTQYF. The CDR3 bases are TGTGCCACGAACAACAGGGGGCAGGGCACAGATACGCAGTATTTT.

This clonotype is medium-sized within its sample. The chain recombines TRBV28 with TRBJ1-1; the D gene is possibly TRBD1 (5 bases). The CDR3 contains 14 residues. Germline-derived CDR1 and CDR2 are MDHEN and SYDVKM. Trimming pared 4 bases from V and 3 bases from J, leaving 12 bases between. The CDR3 reads CASSSQGWDTEAFF. The CDR3 DNA is TGTGCCAGCAGTTCCCAGGGTTGGGACACTGAAGCTTTCTTT.

This chain connects TRBV20-1 to TRBJ1-1; 9 bases are shared with TRBD1. CDR1 and CDR2 (germline): DFQATT, SNEGSKA (reference sequence). V was clipped by 5 bases and J by 0 bases; unmatched bases: 7. The CDR3 contains 15 residues. The CDR3 DNA reads as TGCAGTGCTCCCGACAGGGGGAGGATGAACACTGAAGCTTTCTTT. This codes for CSAPDRGRMNTEAFF.

The V call is TRBV6-6, the J call TRBJ1-3; no clear D gene. The germline V and J ends were trimmed by 6 bases and 0 bases, with 12 bases remaining between them. In germline, CDR1 is MNHNY, CDR2 SVGAGI (reference sequence). The length of the CDR3 is 15 residues. This chain's CDR3 is CASSYRPSSGNTIYF. The CDR3 nucleotides read TGTGCCAGCAGCTATCGACCGAGCTCTGGAAACACCATATATTTT.

This clonotype turned up a few times. The rearrangement links TRBV29-1 to TRBJ2-5, with 7 bases that match TRBD1. With V trimmed by 5 bases and J by 4 bases, 7 bases remained unmatched. The CDR3 covers 13 residues. Germline-derived CDR1 and CDR2 are SQVTM and ANQGSEA. In DNA form, the CDR3 reads TGCAGCGTTAGGGACAGCGGCTTAGAGACCCAGTACTTC. Protein sequence: CSVRDSGLETQYF.

This clonotype was seen a few times. V is TRBV4-1 and J is TRBJ2-7, with TRBD1 matching 8 bases. The CDR3 is 15 residues long. J lost 1 base, V lost 4 bases, and 6 bases had no gene match. Germline lookup yields CDR1 MGHRA and CDR2 YSYEKL. CDR3 DNA sequence: TGCGCCAGCAGCCGCACACAGGGGGTTTCCTACGAGCAGTACTTC. Its translation is CASSRTQGVSYEQYF.

This clonotype has just a few counts. CDR3 sequence (DNA): TGCAGTGCCCAACCGGTCATTGGCTCTGGGGCCAACGTCCTGACTTTC. It yields the protein CSAQPVIGSGANVLTF. The chain links TRBV20-1 to TRBJ2-6; D remains unclear. The germline V gene has CDR1 DFQATT and CDR2 SNEGSKA (reference sequence). This CDR3 spans 16 amino acids. The V end was cut by 6 bases, the J end by 0 bases, with 15 bases between.

This clonotype was seen many times. V gene TRBV12-3 or TRBV12-4 combines with J gene TRBJ1-1, with D perhaps matching TRBD1 (5 bases). CDR3 length: 14 residues. V lost 7 bases to trimming and J lost 4 bases, with 16 bases between them. This CDR3 reads CASTFRGGTTEAFF. In nucleotides, the CDR3 is TGTGCCAGCACCTTCCGTGGGGGAACCACTGAAGCTTTCTTT.

This chain uses TRBV20-1 with TRBJ2-7, with TRBD1 identical over 7 bases. The CDR3 runs 13 residues. V was pared by 3 bases and J by 3 bases, with 5 bases of the junction left unmatched. CDR1 and CDR2 from the germline V gene are DFQATT and SNEGSKA (reference sequence). The CDR3 DNA follows: TGCAGTGCTAGGGGGACAGTGAGCTACGAGCAGTACTTC. It specifies CSARGTVSYEQYF.

This clonotype was found many times. The chain couples TRBV11-3 to TRBJ2-2, with D possibly matching TRBD2 (5 bases). V was shortened by 5 bases and J by 4 bases, with 17 bases between the two germline ends. Germline CDR1 reads SGHNT; CDR2 reads YENEEA. This CDR3 is built from 16 residues. For the CDR3, the DNA is TGTGCCAGCAGCCCCGGTCGGGGTGTACCCACCGGGGAGCTGTTTTTT. It encodes CASSPGRGVPTGELFF.

In DNA form, the CDR3 reads TGTGCCAGCAGCGTAGCTGGGCGTTCCGAGCAGTACTTC. This sequence encodes CASSVAGRSEQYF. The chain combines TRBV9 with TRBJ2-7, with D hard to call. Trimming shortened V by 0 bases and J by 6 bases, and 10 bases separated the two germline ends. The CDR3 sequence is 13 residues long. Germline lookup yields CDR1 SGDLS and CDR2 YYNGEE.

This clonotype was seen more than once but under ten times. The chain employs TRBV5-1 and TRBJ2-7; no firm D call. V was clipped by 0 bases and J by 2 bases, with 9 bases between them. The CDR3 loop spans 14 amino acids. Germline CDR1 is SGHRS and CDR2 is YFSETQ. Here the CDR3 DNA reads TGCGCCAGCAGCTTGGCAGGAAAAACCTACGAGCAGTACTTC. It translates to CASSLAGKTYEQYF.

The V and J genes are TRBV10-3 and TRBJ2-3, with 8 bases that match TRBD2. Trimming cost V 6 bases and J 1 base; bases outside gene matches: 3. The germline V gene encodes CDR1 ENHRY and CDR2 SYGVKD. This CDR3 has 14 residues. The chain's CDR3 is CAISGGAGTDTQYF. Written as DNA, the CDR3 is TGTGCCATCAGCGGGGGGGCCGGCACAGATACGCAGTATTTT.

Ten or more counts support this clonotype. The genes are TRBV27 and TRBJ2-5, with 7 nucleotides matching TRBD1. The CDR3 length is 13 residues. V was clipped by 7 bases and J by 0 bases; unmatched bases: 2. Per the germline V gene, CDR1 is MNHEY and CDR2 is SMNVEV (reference sequence). The CDR3 DNA is TGTGCCAGCAAGGACAGGAACCAAGAGACCCAGTACTTC. As protein: CASKDRNQETQYF.

This clonotype was found many times. The chain uses TRBV10-3 and TRBJ1-2, with TRBD1 matching over 11 bases. CDR3 size: 19 residues. Germline CDR1 and CDR2: ENHRY and SYGVKD. V shed 0 bases, J shed 2 bases, and the junction held 11 bases outside the gene matches. The chain's CDR3 is CAISESGRTGGAVNYGYTF. The CDR3 nucleotides are TGTGCCATCAGTGAGTCGGGGCGGACAGGGGGCGCAGTGAACTATGGCTACACCTTC.

This clonotype was counted between two and nine times. The genes are TRBV5-1 and TRBJ1-4, with unresolved D. This CDR3 region has 14 residues. Germline V gene sequence: CDR1 SGHRS, CDR2 YFSETQ. V lost 0 bases and J 4 bases, leaving 7 bases between the germline ends. The chain's CDR3 is CASSLDSLNEKLFF. CDR3 sequence (DNA): TGCGCCAGCAGCTTGGACAGCCTTAATGAAAAACTGTTTTTT.

The V and J genes are TRBV7-3 and TRBJ2-3, with D perhaps TRBD2 (5 bases). The CDR3 covers 14 residues. V lost 4 bases to trimming and J lost 8 bases, with 16 bases between them. Germline V gives CDR1 SGHTA, CDR2 FQGTGA. CDR3: CASSSPGEPSTQYF. For the CDR3, the DNA is TGTGCCAGCAGCTCCCCCGGGGAGCCTTCTACGCAGTATTTT.

V usage is TRBV5-1 and J usage is TRBJ2-3; D not certain. This CDR3 is built from 13 residues. V shed 4 bases and J shed 2 bases, with 8 bases lying between them. Germline values: CDR1 SGHRS, CDR2 YFSETQ. The DNA for the CDR3 is TGCGCCAGCAGCGACGGAAACACAGATACGCAGTATTTT. Protein: CASSDGNTDTQYF.

This clonotype came up a few times. This chain joins TRBV19 and TRBJ2-2; the match to TRBD2 covers 8 bases. Germline V gene sequence: CDR1 LNHDA, CDR2 SQIVND (reference sequence). Trimming took 2 bases from V and 3 from J; bases not matched to a gene: 5. The CDR3 has 16 amino acids. As DNA, the CDR3 is TGTGCCAGTAGTATACGCGGGGGGCGCGACACCGGGGAGCTGTTTTTT. Its protein is CASSIRGGRDTGELFF.

This rearrangement joins TRBV7-2 to TRBJ2-6; D is uncertain. The CDR3 contains 15 residues. CDR1 is SGHTA and CDR2 is FQGNSA in the germline V gene. With 7 bases removed from V and 4 bases from J, the gap between germline ends came to 14 bases. CDR3 region: CASTLLGSGANVLTF. The CDR3 nucleotides read TGTGCCAGCACACTGTTAGGGTCCGGGGCCAACGTCCTGACTTTC.

There are many counts of this clonotype. The rearrangement joins TRBV11-2 to TRBJ2-2; D might be TRBD2 (7 bases). V lost 7 bases and J lost 6, with 12 bases in between. CDR3 length: 13 amino acids. Germline CDR1 reads SGHAT; CDR2 reads FQNNGV. CDR3 sequence: CASKRGGPGELFF. CDR3 bases: TGTGCCAGCAAGAGGGGGGGCCCCGGGGAGCTGTTTTTT. Based on the CDR3 plus reference TRBV11-2 and TRBJ2-2, the full variable domain is EAGVAQSPRYKIIEKRQSVAFWCNPISGHATLYWYQQILGQGPKLLIQFQNNGVVDDSQLPKDRFSAERLKGVDSTLKIQPAKLEDSAVYLCASKRGGPGELFFGEGSRLTVL.

This clonotype was recorded at least ten times. The CDR3 bases are TGTGCCAGCAGCCGAGGACAAGTCACAGATACGCAGTATTTT. This codes for CASSRGQVTDTQYF. The J gene is TRBJ2-3, the V gene TRBV7-9, with a tentative D call TRBD1 (5 bases). Germline CDR1 SEHNR, CDR2 FQNEAQ (reference sequence). This CDR3 has 14 residues. V lost 5 bases, J lost 2 bases, and 11 bases lay in between.

This clonotype was observed at least ten times. The V gene is TRBV7-9, the J gene TRBJ2-7, with D tentatively TRBD2 (6 bases). V was trimmed by 4 bases and J by 4 bases, leaving 17 bases between them. This CDR3 is built from 15 residues. Germline CDR1 is SEHNR and CDR2 is FQNEAQ (reference sequence). CDR3 sequence reads: CASSSREPGGYEQYF. CDR3 coding DNA: TGTGCCAGCAGCTCCCGGGAACCCGGGGGTTACGAGCAGTACTTC.

On this clonotype: One end of the junction fails to match germline, which may point to a read error. The chain is built from TRBV7-7 and TRBJ2-2; TRBD1 agrees at 7 bases. The CDR3 consists of 15 residues. Per germline, CDR1 SSHAT and CDR2 FNYEAQ (reference sequence). The CDR3 coding sequence is TGTGCTAGCAGCTTCGACAGGGCACAGGGCGGGGAGCTGTTTTTT. Translation gives CASSFDRAQGGELFF.

This clonotype was seen many times. The chain combines TRBV19 with TRBJ2-5; tentatively, D is TRBD1 (6 bases). V shed 3 bases and J shed 2 bases, with 13 bases lying between them. Germline-derived CDR1 and CDR2 are LNHDA and SQIVND (reference sequence). The CDR3 runs 15 residues. CDR3 sequence (DNA): TGTGCCAGTAGTATGTACAGGGCCACTCAAGAGACCCAGTACTTC. This gives the protein CASSMYRATQETQYF.